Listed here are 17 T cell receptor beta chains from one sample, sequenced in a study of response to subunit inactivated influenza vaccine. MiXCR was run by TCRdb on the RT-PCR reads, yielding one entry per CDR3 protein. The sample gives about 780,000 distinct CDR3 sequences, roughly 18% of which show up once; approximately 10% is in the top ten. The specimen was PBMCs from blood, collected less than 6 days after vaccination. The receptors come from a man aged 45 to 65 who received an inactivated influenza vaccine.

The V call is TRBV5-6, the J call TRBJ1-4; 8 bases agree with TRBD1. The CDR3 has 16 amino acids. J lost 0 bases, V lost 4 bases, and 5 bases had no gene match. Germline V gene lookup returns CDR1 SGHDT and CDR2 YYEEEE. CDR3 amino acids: CASSSRGPTTNEKLFF. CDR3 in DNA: TGTGCCAGCAGCAGCAGGGGGCCGACAACTAATGAAAAACTGTTTTTT.

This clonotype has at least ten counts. The DNA of the CDR3 is TGTGCCAGCAGCGCCGGACCGAACACTGAAGCTTTCTTT. Translation gives CASSAGPNTEAFF. The gene calls are TRBV6-1 and TRBJ1-1; unclear D gene. Germline CDR1 reads MNHNS; CDR2 reads SASEGT. This CDR3 contains 13 residues. The V gene lost 6 bases and the J gene lost 1 base, with 9 bases spanning the gap.

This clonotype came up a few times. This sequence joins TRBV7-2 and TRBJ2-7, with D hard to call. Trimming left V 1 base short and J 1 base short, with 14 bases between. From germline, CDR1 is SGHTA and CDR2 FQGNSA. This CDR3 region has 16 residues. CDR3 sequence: CASSLGSLWDSYEQYF. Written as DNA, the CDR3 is TGTGCCAGCAGCTTAGGATCTTTGTGGGATTCCTACGAGCAGTACTTC.

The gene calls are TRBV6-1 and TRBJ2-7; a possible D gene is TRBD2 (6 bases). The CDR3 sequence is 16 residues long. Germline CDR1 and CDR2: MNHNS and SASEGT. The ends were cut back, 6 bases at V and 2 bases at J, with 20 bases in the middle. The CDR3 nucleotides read TGTGCCAGCAGCCCCGAGGTTTTGCGGGACCCCTACGAGCAGTACTTC. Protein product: CASSPEVLRDPYEQYF.

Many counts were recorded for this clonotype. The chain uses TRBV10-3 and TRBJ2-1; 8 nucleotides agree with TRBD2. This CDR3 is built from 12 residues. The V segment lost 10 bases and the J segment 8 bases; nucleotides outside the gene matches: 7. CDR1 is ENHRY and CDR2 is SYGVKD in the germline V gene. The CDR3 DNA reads TGTGCCACCGGGGGGGCCAGCGATGAGCAGTTCTTC. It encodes CATGGASDEQFF.

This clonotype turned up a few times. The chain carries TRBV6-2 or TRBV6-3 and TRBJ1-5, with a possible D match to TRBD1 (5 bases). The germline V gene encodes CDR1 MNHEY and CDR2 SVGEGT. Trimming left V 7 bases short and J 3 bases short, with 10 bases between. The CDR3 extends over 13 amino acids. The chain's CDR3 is CASTRDSNQPQHF. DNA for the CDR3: TGTGCCAGCACTCGGGACTCCAATCAGCCCCAGCATTTT.

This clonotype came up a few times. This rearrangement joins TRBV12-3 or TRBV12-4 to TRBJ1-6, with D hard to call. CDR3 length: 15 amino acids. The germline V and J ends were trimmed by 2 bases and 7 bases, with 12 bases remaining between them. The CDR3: CASSLYPMRNSPLHF. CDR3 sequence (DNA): TGTGCCAGCAGTTTATACCCCATGCGGAATTCACCCCTCCACTTT.

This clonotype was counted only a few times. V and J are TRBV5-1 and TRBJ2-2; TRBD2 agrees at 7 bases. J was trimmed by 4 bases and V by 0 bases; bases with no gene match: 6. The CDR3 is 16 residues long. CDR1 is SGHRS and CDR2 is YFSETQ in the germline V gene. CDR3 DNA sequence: TGCGCCAGCAGCTTGGAAGGACTAGATAGCACCGGGGAGCTGTTTTTT. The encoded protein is CASSLEGLDSTGELFF.

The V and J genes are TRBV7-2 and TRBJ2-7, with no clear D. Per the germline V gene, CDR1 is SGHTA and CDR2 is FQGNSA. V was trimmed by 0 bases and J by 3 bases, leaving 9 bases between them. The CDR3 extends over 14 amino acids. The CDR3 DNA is TGTGCCAGCAGCTTAGCGTGGCGCAACTACGAGCAGTACTTC. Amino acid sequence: CASSLAWRNYEQYF.

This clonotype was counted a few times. The CDR3 DNA follows: TGTGCCAGCAGTTCCCCGGAAGGGGCCAACGTCCTGACTTTC. Protein sequence: CASSSPEGANVLTF. The chain employs TRBV12-3 or TRBV12-4 and TRBJ2-6; D uncertain. The CDR3 is 14 amino acids. V was pared by 4 bases and J by 4 bases, with 8 bases between.

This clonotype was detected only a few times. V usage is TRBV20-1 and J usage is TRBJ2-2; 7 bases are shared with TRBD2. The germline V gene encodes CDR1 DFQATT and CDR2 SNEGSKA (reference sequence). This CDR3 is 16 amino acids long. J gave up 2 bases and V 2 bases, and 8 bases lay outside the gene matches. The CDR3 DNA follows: TGCAGTGCTAGACCGCCGGGGGGTGTTAACACCGGGGAGCTGTTTTTT. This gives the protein CSARPPGGVNTGELFF.

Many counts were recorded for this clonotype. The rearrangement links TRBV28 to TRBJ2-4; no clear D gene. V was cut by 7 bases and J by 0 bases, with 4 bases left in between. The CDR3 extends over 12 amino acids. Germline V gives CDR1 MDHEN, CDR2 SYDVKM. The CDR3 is CASNIAKNIQYF. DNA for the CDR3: TGTGCCAGCAACATAGCCAAAAACATTCAGTACTTC.

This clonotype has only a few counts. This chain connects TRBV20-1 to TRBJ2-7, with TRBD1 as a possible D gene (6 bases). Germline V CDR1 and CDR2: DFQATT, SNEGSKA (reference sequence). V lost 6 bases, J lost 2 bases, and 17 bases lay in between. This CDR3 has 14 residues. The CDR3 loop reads CSARSTGTPYEQYF. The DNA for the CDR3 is TGCAGTGCCCGCTCAACCGGGACACCCTACGAGCAGTACTTC.

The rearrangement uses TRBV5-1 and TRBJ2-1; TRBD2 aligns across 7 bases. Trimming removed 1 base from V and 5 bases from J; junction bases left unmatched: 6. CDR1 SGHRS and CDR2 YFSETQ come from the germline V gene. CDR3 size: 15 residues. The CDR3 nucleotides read TGCGCCAGCAGCTTGTCGGGAGGCGCTCACAATGAGCAGTTCTTC. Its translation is CASSLSGGAHNEQFF.

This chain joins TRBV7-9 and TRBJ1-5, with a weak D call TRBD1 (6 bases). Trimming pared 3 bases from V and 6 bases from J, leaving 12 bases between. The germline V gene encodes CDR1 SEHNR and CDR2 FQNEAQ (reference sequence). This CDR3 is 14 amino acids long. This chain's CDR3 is CASSLSGTFQPQHF. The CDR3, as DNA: TGTGCCAGCAGCTTGTCCGGGACATTTCAGCCCCAGCATTTT.

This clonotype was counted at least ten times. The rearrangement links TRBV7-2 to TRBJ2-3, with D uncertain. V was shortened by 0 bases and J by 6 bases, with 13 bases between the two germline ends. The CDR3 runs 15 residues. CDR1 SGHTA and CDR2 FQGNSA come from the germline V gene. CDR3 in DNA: TGTGCCAGCAGCTTAGCCAAAGGGTATGGCGATACGCAGTATTTT. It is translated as CASSLAKGYGDTQYF.

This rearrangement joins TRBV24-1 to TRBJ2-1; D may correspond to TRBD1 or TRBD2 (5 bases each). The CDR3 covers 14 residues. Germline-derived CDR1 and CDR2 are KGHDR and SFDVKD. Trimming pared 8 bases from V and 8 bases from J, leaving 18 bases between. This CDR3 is CATTSGQLNHEQFF. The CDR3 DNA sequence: TGTGCCACCACCTCGGGGCAACTCAATCATGAGCAGTTCTTC.